This entry concerns a single TCR beta chain. Original data processing: How many nucleated cells were present was estimated from reference gene primer amplification. Data came from immunoSEQ multiplex PCR; TCRdb stores just in-frame clones and leaves some out. The D gene and trimming were derived from the DNA, and the V and J assignments and clone size from that table. Here the sample spans around 700,000 clones, 70% to 90% being singletons. This entry belongs to a study of blood T cell repertoires in COVID-19. Trimming stripped 5 bases from V and 5 bases from J, with 13 bases between. Germline CDR1 is MNHEY and CDR2 is SMNVEV (reference sequence). The CDR3 has 14 residues.

Source material: peripheral blood. V usage is TRBV27 and J usage is TRBJ2-1; weak D call: TRBD1 (5 bases). The TCR sequence derives from a young woman with acute or convalescent COVID-19. This CDR3 reads CASSRQGADNEQFF. Here the CDR3 DNA reads TGTGCCAGCAGTAGGCAGGGTGCCGACAATGAGCAGTTCTTC.